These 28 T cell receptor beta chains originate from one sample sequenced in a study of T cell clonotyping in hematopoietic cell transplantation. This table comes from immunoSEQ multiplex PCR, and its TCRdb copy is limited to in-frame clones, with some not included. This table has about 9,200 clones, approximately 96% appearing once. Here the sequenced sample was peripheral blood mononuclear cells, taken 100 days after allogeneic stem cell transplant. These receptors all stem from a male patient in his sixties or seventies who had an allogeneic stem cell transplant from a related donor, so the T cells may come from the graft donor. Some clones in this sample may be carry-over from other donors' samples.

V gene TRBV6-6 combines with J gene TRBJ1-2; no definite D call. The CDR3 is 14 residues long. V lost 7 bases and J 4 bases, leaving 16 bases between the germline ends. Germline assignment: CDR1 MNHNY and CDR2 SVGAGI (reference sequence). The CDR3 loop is CASTAQVSGYGYTF. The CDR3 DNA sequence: TGTGCCAGCACAGCCCAGGTCAGCGGCTATGGCTACACCTTC.

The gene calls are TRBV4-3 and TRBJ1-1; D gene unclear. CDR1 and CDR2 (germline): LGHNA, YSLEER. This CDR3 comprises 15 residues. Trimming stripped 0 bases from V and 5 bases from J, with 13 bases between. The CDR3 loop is CASSQDPLGGTEAFF. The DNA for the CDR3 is TGCGCCAGCAGCCAAGATCCCCTCGGCGGTACTGAAGCTTTCTTT.

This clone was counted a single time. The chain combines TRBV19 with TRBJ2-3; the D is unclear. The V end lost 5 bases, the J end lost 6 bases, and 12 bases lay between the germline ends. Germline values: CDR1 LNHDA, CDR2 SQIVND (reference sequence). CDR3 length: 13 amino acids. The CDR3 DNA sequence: TGTGCCAGTAGTCTGGCCCACCCGGATACGCAGTATTTT. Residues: CASSLAHPDTQYF.

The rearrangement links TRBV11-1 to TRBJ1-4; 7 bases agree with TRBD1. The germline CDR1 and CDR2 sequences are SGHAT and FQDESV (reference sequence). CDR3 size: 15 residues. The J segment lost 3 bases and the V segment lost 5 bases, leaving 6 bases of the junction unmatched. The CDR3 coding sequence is TGTGCCAGCAGCCAATGGGACAGTTCTAATGAAAAACTGTTTTTT. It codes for CASSQWDSSNEKLFF.

The CDR3 reads CASSKGGVWAPLHF. The CDR3 DNA follows: TGTGCCAGCAGCAAAGGGGGGGTCTGGGCGCCCCTCCACTTT. This chain connects TRBV21-1 to TRBJ1-6. TRBV21-1 is annotated as a pseudogene. The CDR3 loop spans 14 amino acids.

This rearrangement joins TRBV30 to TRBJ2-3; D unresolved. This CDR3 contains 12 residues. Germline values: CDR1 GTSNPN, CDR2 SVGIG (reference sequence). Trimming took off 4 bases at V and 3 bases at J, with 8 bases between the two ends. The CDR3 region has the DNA TGTGCCTGGAAGGCAGGAACAGATACGCAGTATTTT. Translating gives CAWKAGTDTQYF.

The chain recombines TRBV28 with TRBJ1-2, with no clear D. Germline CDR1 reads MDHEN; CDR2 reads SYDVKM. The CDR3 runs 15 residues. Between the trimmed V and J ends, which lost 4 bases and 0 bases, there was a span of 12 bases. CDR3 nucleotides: TGTGCCAGCAGTTCTCCCTTTTTAGCTAACTATGGCTACACCTTC. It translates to CASSSPFLANYGYTF.

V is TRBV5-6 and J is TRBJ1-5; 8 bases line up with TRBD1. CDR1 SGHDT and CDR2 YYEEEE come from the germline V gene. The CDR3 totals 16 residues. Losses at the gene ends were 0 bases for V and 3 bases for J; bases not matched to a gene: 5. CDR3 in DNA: TGTGCCAGCAGCTTGGGTTGGCAGGGGGCCAATCAGCCCCAGCATTTT. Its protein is CASSLGWQGANQPQHF.

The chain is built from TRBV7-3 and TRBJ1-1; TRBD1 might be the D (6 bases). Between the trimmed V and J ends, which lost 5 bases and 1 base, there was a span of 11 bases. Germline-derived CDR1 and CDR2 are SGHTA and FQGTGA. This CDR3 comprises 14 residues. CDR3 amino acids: CASSLGGGNTEAFF. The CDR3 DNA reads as TGTGCCAGCAGCCTAGGGGGGGGGAACACTGAAGCTTTCTTT.

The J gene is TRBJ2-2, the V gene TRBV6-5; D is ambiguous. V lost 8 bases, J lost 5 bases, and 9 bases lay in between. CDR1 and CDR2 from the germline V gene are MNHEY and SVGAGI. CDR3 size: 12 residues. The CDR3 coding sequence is TGTGCCAGCGGATTTTCAACCGGGGAGCTGTTTTTT. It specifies CASGFSTGELFF.

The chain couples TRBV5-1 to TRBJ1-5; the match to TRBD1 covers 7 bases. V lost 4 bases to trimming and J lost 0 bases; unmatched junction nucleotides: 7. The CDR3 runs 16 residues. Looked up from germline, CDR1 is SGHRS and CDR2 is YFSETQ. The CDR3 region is CASSPGTDLSNQPQHF. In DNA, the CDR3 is TGCGCCAGCAGCCCTGGGACAGACCTTAGCAATCAGCCCCAGCATTTT.

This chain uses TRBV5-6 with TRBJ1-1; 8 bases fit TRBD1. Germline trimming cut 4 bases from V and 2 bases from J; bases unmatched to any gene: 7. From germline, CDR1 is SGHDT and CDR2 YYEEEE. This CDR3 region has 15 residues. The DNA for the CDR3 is TGTGCCAGCAGCGGTGAGACAGGGGATAACACTGAAGCTTTCTTT. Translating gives CASSGETGDNTEAFF.

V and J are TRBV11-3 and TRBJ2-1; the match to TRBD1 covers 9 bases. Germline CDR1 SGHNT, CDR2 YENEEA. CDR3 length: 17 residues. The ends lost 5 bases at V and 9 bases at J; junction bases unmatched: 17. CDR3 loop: CASSTTGGTGTTREQFF. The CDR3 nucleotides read TGTGCCAGCAGCACCACCGGTGGGACAGGGACCACTCGTGAGCAGTTCTTC.

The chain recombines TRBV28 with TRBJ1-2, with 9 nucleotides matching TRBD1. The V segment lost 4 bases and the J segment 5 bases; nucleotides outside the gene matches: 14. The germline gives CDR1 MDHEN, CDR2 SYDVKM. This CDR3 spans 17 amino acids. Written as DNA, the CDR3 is TGTGCCAGCAGTTGGACGTTGTCGCCACAGGGGGCATATGGCTACACCTTC. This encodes CASSWTLSPQGAYGYTF.

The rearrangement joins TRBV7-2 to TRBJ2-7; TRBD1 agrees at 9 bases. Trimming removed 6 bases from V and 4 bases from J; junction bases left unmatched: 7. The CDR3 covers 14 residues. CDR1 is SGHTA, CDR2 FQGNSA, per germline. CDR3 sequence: CASSRDRVGYEQYF. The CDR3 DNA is TGTGCCAGCAGTCGGGACAGGGTCGGTTACGAGCAGTACTTC.

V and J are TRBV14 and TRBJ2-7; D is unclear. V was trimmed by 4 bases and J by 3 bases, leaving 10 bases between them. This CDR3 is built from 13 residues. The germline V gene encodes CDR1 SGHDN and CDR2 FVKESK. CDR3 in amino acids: CASSPDLGYEQYF. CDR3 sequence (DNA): TGTGCCAGCAGCCCAGATTTGGGCTACGAGCAGTACTTC.

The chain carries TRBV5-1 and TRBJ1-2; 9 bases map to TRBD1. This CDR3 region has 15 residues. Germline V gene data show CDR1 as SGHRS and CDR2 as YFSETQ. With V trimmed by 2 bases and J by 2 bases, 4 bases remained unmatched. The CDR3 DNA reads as TGCGCCAGCAGCTTTGGGGACAGGGAGAACTATGGCTACACCTTC. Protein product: CASSFGDRENYGYTF.

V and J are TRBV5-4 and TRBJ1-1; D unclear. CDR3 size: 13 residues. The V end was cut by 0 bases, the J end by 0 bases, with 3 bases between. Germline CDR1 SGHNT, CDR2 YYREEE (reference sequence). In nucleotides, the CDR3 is TGTGCCAGCAGCTTGGGTATGAACACTGAAGCTTTCTTT. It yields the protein CASSLGMNTEAFF.

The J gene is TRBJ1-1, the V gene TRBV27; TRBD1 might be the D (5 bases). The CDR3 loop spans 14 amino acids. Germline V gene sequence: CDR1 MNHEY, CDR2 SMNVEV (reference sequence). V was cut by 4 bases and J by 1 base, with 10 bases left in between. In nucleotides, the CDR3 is TGTGCCAGCAGTTCTACAGGAGCGAACACTGAAGCTTTCTTT. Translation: CASSSTGANTEAFF.

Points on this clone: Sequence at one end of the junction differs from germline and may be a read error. Here the CDR3 DNA reads TGTGCCAGCAGCATCCGGGGGGAAGGGAGGAACATTGAAGCTTTCTTT. This encodes CASSIRGEGRNIEAFF. The chain carries TRBV9 and TRBJ1-1; possibly TRBD1 for D (5 bases). This CDR3 spans 16 amino acids. Germline V lookup: CDR1 SGDLS, CDR2 YYNGEE.

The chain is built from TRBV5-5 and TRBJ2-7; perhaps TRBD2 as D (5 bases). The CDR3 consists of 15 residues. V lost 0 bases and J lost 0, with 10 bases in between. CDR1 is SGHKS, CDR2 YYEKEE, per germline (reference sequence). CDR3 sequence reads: CASSLAGISSYEQYF. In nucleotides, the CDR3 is TGTGCCAGCAGCTTGGCCGGGATCAGCTCCTACGAGCAGTACTTC. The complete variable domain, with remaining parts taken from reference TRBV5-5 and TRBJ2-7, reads DAGVTQSPTHLIKTRGQQVTLRCSPISGHKSVSWYQQVLGQGPQFIFQYYEKEERGRGNFPDRFSARQFPNYSSELNVNALLLGDSALYLCASSLAGISSYEQYFGPGTRLTVT.

The CDR3 DNA follows: TGTGCCAGCAGCTCCGGCGGGGTGGGCACTGAAGCTTTCTTT. Protein: CASSSGGVGTEAFF. This chain connects TRBV28 to TRBJ1-1; unclear D gene. This CDR3 is built from 14 residues. V was clipped by 6 bases and J by 4 bases, with 15 bases between them. Looked up from germline, CDR1 is MDHEN and CDR2 is SYDVKM.

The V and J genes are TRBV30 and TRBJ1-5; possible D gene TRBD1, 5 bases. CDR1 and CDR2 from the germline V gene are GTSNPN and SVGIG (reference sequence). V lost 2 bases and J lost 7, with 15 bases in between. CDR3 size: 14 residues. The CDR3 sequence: CAWSPRGGEQPQHF. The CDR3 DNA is TGTGCCTGGAGTCCCCGGGGGGGGGAACAGCCCCAGCATTTT. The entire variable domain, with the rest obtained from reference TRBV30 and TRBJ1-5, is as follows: SQTIHQWPATLVQPVGSPLSLECTVEGTSNPNLYWYRQAAGRGLQLLFYSVGIGQISSEVPQNLSASRPQDRQFILSSKKLLLSDSGFYLCAWSPRGGEQPQHFGDGTRLSIL.

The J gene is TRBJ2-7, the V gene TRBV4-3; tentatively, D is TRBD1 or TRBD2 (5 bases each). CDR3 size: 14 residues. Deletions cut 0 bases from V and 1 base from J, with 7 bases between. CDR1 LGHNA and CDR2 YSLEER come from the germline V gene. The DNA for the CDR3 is TGCGCCAGCAGCCAAGAATGGGGGTCCTACGAGCAGTACTTC. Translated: CASSQEWGSYEQYF.

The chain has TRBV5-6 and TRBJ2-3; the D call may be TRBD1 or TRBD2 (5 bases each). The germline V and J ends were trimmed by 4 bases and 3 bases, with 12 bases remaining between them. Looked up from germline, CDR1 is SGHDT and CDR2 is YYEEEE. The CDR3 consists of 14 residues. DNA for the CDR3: TGTGCCAGCAGCAACTCCTGGGGGACAGATACGCAGTATTTT. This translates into CASSNSWGTDTQYF.

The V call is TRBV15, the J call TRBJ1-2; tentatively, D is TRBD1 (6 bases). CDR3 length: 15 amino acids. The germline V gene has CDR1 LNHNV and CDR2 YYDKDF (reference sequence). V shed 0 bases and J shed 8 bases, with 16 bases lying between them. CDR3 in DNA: TGTGCCACCAGCAGAGATCAGATAAGGGGGAAAGGCTACACCTTC. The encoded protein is CATSRDQIRGKGYTF.

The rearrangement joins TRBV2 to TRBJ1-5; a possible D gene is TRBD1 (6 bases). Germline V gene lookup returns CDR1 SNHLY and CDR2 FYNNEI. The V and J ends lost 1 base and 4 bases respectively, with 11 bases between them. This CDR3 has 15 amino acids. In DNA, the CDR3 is TGTGCCAGCAGTGAAGTATCAGGGGTAAATCAGCCCCAGCATTTT. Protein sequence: CASSEVSGVNQPQHF.

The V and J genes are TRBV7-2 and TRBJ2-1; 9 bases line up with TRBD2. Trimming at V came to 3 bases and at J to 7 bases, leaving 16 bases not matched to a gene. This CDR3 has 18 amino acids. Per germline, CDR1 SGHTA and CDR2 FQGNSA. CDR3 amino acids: CASSFTSLSAGGLNEQFF. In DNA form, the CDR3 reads TGTGCCAGCAGCTTCACCTCTCTCTCAGCGGGGGGTTTGAATGAGCAGTTCTTC. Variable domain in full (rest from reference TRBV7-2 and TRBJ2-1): GAGVSQSPSNKVTEKGKDVELRCDPISGHTALYWYRQSLGQGLEFLIYFQGNSAPDKSGLPSDRFSAERTGGSVSTLTIQRTQQEDSAVYLCASSFTSLSAGGLNEQFFGPGTRLTVL.